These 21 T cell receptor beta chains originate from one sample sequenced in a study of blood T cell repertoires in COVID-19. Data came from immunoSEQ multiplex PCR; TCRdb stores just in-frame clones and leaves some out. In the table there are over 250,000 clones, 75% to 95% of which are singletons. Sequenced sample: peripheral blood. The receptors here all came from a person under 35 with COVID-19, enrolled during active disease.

The DNA of the CDR3 is TGTGCCAGCAGCTTAACGGCGGGATCCAACCCGGATACGCAGTATTTT. The encoded protein is CASSLTAGSNPDTQYF. The chain recombines TRBV13 with TRBJ2-3; a weak D match, TRBD2 (6 bases). CDR1 and CDR2 from the germline V gene are PRHDT and FYEKMQ (reference sequence). V was shortened by 2 bases and J by 6 bases, with 18 bases between the two germline ends. The CDR3 contains 16 residues.

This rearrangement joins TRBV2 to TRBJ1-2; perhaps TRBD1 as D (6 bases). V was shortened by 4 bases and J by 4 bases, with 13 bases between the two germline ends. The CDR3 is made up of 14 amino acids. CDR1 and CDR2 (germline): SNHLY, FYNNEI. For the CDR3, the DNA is TGTGCCAGCAGTGGGAACAGGGTACTCTATGGCTACACCTTC. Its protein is CASSGNRVLYGYTF.

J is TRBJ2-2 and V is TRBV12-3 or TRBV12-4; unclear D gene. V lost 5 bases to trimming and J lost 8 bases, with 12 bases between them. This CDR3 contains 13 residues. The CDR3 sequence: CASSPPLFGELFF. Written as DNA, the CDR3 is TGTGCCAGCAGTCCCCCGTTATTTGGGGAGCTGTTTTTT.

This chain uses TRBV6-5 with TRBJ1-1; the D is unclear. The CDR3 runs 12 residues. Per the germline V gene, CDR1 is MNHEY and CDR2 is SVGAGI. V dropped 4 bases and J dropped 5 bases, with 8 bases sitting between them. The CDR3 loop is CASSSVGTEAFF. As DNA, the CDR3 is TGTGCCAGCAGTTCGGTTGGTACTGAAGCTTTCTTT.

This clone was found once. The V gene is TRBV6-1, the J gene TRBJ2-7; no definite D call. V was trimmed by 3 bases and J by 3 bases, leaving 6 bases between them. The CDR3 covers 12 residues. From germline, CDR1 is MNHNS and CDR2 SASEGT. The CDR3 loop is CASSDFRYEQYF. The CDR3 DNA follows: TGTGCCAGCAGTGATTTTCGCTACGAGCAGTACTTC.

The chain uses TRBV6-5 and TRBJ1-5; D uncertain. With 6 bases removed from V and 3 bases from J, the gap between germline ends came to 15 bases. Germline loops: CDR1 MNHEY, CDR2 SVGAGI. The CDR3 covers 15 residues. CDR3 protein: CASSTDIFNNQPQHF. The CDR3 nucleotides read TGTGCCAGCAGCACTGATATCTTCAACAATCAGCCCCAGCATTTT.

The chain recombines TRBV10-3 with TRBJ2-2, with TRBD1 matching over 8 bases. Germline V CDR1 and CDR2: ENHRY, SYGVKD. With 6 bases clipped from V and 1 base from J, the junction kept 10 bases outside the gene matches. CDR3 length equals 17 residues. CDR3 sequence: CAISPRQGAVNTGELFF. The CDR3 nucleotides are TGTGCCATCAGCCCCCGGCAGGGGGCAGTGAACACCGGGGAGCTGTTTTTT.

CDR3 nucleotides: TGTGCCAGCTCACCGTCTAGCGGTACCGGGGAGCTGTTTTTT. Translation: CASSPSSGTGELFF. The chain is built from TRBV18 and TRBJ2-2; 7 bases map to TRBD2. This CDR3 is 14 amino acids long. Looked up from germline, CDR1 is KGHSH and CDR2 is LQKENI. With V trimmed by 3 bases and J by 5 bases, 3 bases remained unmatched. Drawing the rest from reference TRBV18 and TRBJ2-2, the complete variable domain is NAGVMQNPRHLVRRRGQEARLRCSPMKGHSHVYWYRQLPEEGLKFMVYLQKENIIDESGMPKERFSAEFPKEGPSILRIQQVVRGDSAAYFCASSPSSGTGELFFGEGSRLTVL.

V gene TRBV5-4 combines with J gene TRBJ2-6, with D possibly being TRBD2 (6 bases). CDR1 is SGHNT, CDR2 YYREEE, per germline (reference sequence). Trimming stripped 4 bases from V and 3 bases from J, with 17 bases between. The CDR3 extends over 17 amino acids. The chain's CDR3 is CASSPEGGRDGANVLTF. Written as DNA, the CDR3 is TGTGCCAGCAGCCCGGAGGGCGGGCGGGATGGGGCCAACGTCCTGACTTTC. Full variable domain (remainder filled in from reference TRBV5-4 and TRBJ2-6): ETGVTQSPTHLIKTRGQQVTLRCSSQSGHNTVSWYQQALGQGPQFIFQYYREEENGRGNFPPRFSGLQFPNYSSELNVNALELDDSALYLCASSPEGGRDGANVLTFGAGSRLTVL.

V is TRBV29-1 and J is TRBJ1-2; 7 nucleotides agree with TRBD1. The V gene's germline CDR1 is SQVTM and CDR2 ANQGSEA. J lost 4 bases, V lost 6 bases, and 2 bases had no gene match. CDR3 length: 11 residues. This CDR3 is CSVAGGYGYTF. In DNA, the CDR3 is TGCAGCGTAGCAGGGGGCTATGGCTACACCTTC.

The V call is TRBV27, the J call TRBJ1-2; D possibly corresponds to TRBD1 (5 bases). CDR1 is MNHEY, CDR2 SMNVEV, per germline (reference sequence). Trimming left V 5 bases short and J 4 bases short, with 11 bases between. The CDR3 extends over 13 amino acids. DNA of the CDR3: TGTGCCAGCAGTCCTACAGGAACCTATGGCTACACCTTC. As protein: CASSPTGTYGYTF.

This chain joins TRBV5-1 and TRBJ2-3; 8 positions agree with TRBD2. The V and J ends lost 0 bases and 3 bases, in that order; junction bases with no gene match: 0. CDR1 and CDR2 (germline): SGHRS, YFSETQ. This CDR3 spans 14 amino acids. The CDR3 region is CASSLGLATDTQYF. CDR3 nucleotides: TGCGCCAGCAGCTTGGGACTAGCGACAGATACGCAGTATTTT.

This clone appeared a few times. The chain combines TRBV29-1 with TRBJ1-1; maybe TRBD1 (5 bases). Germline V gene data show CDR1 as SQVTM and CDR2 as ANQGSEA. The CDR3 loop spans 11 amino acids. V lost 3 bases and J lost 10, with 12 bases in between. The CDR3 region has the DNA TGCAGCGTTGAGGAAGGGGCCAGAGCTTTCTTT. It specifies CSVEEGARAFF.

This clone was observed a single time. CDR3 loop: CASSSRTGSYEQYF. CDR3 in DNA: TGTGCCAGCAGTTCCCGGACTGGGTCCTACGAGCAGTACTTC. J is TRBJ2-7 and V is TRBV27; D perhaps matches TRBD2 (5 bases). Trimming took off 4 bases at V and 1 base at J, with 11 bases between the two ends. In germline, CDR1 is MNHEY, CDR2 SMNVEV (reference sequence). This CDR3 has 14 residues.

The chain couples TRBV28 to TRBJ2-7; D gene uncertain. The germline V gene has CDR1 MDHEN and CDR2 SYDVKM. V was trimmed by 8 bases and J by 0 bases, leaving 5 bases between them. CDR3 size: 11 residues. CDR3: CASGSSYEQYF. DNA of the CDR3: TGTGCCAGCGGTAGCTCCTACGAGCAGTACTTC.

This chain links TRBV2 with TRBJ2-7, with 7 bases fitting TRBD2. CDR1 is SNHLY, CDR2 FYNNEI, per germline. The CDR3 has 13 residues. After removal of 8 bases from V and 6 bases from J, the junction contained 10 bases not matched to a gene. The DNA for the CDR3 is TGTGCCAGCCCCCGGGACTCGGGGGGCGAGCAGTACTTC. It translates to CASPRDSGGEQYF.

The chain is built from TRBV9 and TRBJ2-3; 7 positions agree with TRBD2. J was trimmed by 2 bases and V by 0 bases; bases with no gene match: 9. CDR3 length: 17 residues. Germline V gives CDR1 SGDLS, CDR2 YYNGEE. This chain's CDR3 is CASSVEGGSAHTDTQYF. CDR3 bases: TGTGCCAGCAGCGTAGAGGGAGGGAGCGCCCACACAGATACGCAGTATTTT.

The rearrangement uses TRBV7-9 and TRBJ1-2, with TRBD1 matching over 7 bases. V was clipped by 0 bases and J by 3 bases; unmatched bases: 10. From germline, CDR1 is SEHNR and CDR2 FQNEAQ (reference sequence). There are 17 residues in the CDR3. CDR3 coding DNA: TGTGCCAGCAGCTTAGCCCGGACAGGAGACCCCTACTATGGCTACACCTTC. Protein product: CASSLARTGDPYYGYTF. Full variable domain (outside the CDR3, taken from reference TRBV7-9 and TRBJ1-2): DTGVSQNPRHKITKRGQNVTFRCDPISEHNRLYWYRQTLGQGPEFLTYFQNEAQLEKSRLLSDRFSAERPKGSFSTLEIQRTEQGDSAMYLCASSLARTGDPYYGYTFGSGTRLTVV.

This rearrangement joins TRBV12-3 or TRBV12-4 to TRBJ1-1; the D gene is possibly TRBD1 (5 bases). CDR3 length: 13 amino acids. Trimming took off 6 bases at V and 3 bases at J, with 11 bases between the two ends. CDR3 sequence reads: CASRYGGYTEAFF. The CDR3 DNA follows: TGTGCCAGCAGGTATGGGGGGTACACTGAAGCTTTCTTT.

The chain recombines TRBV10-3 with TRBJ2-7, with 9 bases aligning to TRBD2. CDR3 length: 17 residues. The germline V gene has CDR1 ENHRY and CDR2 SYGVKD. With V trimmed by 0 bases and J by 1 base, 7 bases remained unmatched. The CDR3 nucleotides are TGTGCCATCAGTGAGTCGACCGGCGGGAGGGCTTCCTACGAGCAGTACTTC. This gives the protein CAISESTGGRASYEQYF.

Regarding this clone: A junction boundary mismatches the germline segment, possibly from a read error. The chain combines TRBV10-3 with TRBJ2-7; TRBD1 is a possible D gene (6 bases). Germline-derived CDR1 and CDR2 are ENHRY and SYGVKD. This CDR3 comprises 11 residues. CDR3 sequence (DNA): TGTGCCACCCGCGAGGGGGAGAGACAACATTTC. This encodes CATREGERQHF.